The 26 T cell receptor beta chains below were found in one sample sequenced in a study of radiation and T cells in renal cell carcinoma (dated by TCRdb to 2019 to 2021). The time point label on this specimen signifies: baseline pretreatment blood. The sample's treatment or condition, from its label and the paper: 15 Gy SBRT to primary tumor, nephrectomy 4 weeks later. The library was built by means of the immunoSEQ multiplex PCR assay. Held by TCRdb, this immuneACCESS table contains in-frame sequences only and omits some clones. Under half of the omission traces to an unresolved V gene where checked; the cause of the rest is unknown. A total of approximately 150,000 clones appear in this sample, about nine tenths of them only once. About 4.3% of the sample goes to the ten largest clones. Sequencing used blood, obtained from a patient whose treatment included radiotherapy and nephrectomy. These receptors came from a woman between 65 and 79 years old with renal cell carcinoma.

The genes are TRBV25-1 and TRBJ2-3, with TRBD1 matching over 7 bases. Germline V gene lookup returns CDR1 MGHDK and CDR2 SYGVNS. With 6 bases clipped from V and 4 bases from J, the junction kept 4 bases outside the gene matches. CDR3 length: 13 residues. CDR3 nucleotides: TGTGCCAGCAGGGGACAGTGGGCAGATACGCAGTATTTT. Its translation is CASRGQWADTQYF.

The chain combines TRBV4-2 with TRBJ1-2; D possibly corresponds to TRBD1 (6 bases). V lost 3 bases, J lost 4 bases, and 18 bases lay in between. The CDR3 extends over 16 amino acids. Germline V lookup: CDR1 LGHNA, CDR2 YNFKEQ. CDR3 coding DNA: TGTGCCAGCAGCCAGGGTGCCGCAACAGGGATCTATGGCTACACCTTC. Protein sequence: CASSQGAATGIYGYTF.

This chain links TRBV5-1 with TRBJ2-5; possibly TRBD1 for D (6 bases). Trimming took 2 bases from V and 1 from J, leaving 12 bases between them. The CDR3 is 15 amino acids. Per the germline V gene, CDR1 is SGHRS and CDR2 is YFSETQ. CDR3 bases: TGCGCCAGCAGCTTTCTTGGGGGCCGCCAAGAGACCCAGTACTTC. Translated: CASSFLGGRQETQYF.

In DNA form, the CDR3 reads TGTGCCAGCAGTGGTACAGGGGCTGGTTCACCCCTCCACTTT. Translated, it gives CASSGTGAGSPLHF. The genes are TRBV6-1 and TRBJ1-6, with 7 positions matching TRBD1. Trimming at V came to 4 bases and at J to 9 bases, leaving 6 bases not matched to a gene. This CDR3 has 14 amino acids. Germline V gene sequence: CDR1 MNHNS, CDR2 SASEGT.

The chain joins TRBV28 to TRBJ2-3, with TRBD2 matching 9 bases. Germline CDR1 is MDHEN and CDR2 is SYDVKM. There are 16 residues in the CDR3. With V trimmed by 7 bases and J by 0 bases, 8 bases remained unmatched. In DNA form, the CDR3 reads TGTGCCAGCATTATCGGCGGGGGGGCCAGCACAGATACGCAGTATTTT. This gives the protein CASIIGGGASTDTQYF.

The chain couples TRBV28 to TRBJ2-7; D gene unclear. The CDR3 contains 12 residues. The V end was cut by 3 bases, the J end by 3 bases, with 6 bases between. The germline V gene encodes CDR1 MDHEN and CDR2 SYDVKM. The DNA for the CDR3 is TGTGCCAGCAGTTTTAACGGCTACGAGCAGTACTTC. This encodes CASSFNGYEQYF.

In this sample, this clone turned up a few times. The rearrangement joins TRBV29-1 to TRBJ2-1, with TRBD1 identical over 9 bases. CDR1 is SQVTM, CDR2 ANQGSEA, per germline. The V gene end was trimmed by 7 bases and the J gene end by 1 base; junction bases not matched to a gene: 2. The CDR3 totals 13 residues. As DNA, the CDR3 is TGCAGCGCCGGACAGGGGTCCTACAATGAGCAGTTCTTC. Translation: CSAGQGSYNEQFF.

This clone was seen more than once but under ten times. The chain links TRBV18 to TRBJ1-1; no definite D call. The CDR3 length is 13 residues. Germline V gene lookup returns CDR1 KGHSH and CDR2 LQKENI. Trimming pared 5 bases from V and 1 base from J, leaving 8 bases between. The CDR3 coding sequence is TGTGCCAGCTCATCCATCGAGAACACTGAAGCTTTCTTT. Translated, it gives CASSSIENTEAFF.

The chain joins TRBV10-3 to TRBJ1-5, with D unclear. With 1 base removed from V and 5 bases from J, the gap between germline ends came to 6 bases. The V gene's germline CDR1 is ENHRY and CDR2 SYGVKD. There are 13 residues in the CDR3. The CDR3 loop reads CAISELGYQPQHF. The CDR3 nucleotides read TGTGCCATCAGTGAGTTGGGGTATCAGCCCCAGCATTTT.

This clone was seen just once. The chain recombines TRBV11-3 with TRBJ2-1; 8 bases match TRBD2. V lost 3 bases and J lost 8; bases outside the gene matches: 18. The CDR3 consists of 18 residues. Germline CDR1 reads SGHNT; CDR2 reads YENEEA. The DNA of the CDR3 is TGTGCCAGCAGCTTCGACCGGTCGGGGGGGGCCAGTCACTATGAGCAGTTCTTC. Its translation: CASSFDRSGGASHYEQFF.

The chain uses TRBV18 and TRBJ2-2; D is uncertain. Germline CDR1 KGHSH, CDR2 LQKENI. CDR3 length equals 13 residues. V was cut by 5 bases and J by 3 bases, with 7 bases left in between. CDR3 nucleotides: TGTGCCAGCTCATACACTTACACCGGGGAGCTGTTTTTT. Protein product: CASSYTYTGELFF.

The gene calls are TRBV4-2 and TRBJ2-5; D gene uncertain. The CDR3 has 14 amino acids. V was shortened by 0 bases and J by 3 bases, with 8 bases between the two germline ends. Germline V lookup: CDR1 LGHNA, CDR2 YNFKEQ. The CDR3 protein is CASSQDGGEETQYF. The DNA of the CDR3 is TGTGCCAGCAGCCAAGATGGTGGTGAAGAGACCCAGTACTTC.

The rearrangement uses TRBV28 and TRBJ2-2; a possible D gene is TRBD1 (5 bases). V lost 6 bases and J lost 0, with 20 bases in between. Germline V CDR1 and CDR2: MDHEN, SYDVKM. There are 18 residues in the CDR3. The CDR3 DNA reads as TGTGCCAGCAGCAGGGTGAGGTTTACCTTCTCGAACACCGGGGAGCTGTTTTTT. It specifies CASSRVRFTFSNTGELFF.

The V and J genes are TRBV19 and TRBJ2-2; D is uncertain. Germline V gene lookup returns CDR1 LNHDA and CDR2 SQIVND (reference sequence). V lost 3 bases to trimming and J lost 4 bases, with 12 bases between them. There are 15 residues in the CDR3. The CDR3: CASSIVLSTTGELFF. For the CDR3, the DNA is TGTGCCAGTAGTATCGTGCTTTCGACCACCGGGGAGCTGTTTTTT.

This clone was seen only once. The chain has TRBV7-2 and TRBJ1-5, with a possible D match to TRBD1 (5 bases). This CDR3 has 16 amino acids. Germline V gene lookup returns CDR1 SGHTA and CDR2 FQGNSA. Trimming left V 1 base short and J 0 bases short, with 10 bases between. The CDR3 loop reads CASSLGGRISNQPQHF. In nucleotides, the CDR3 is TGTGCCAGCAGCTTAGGGGGACGGATTAGCAATCAGCCCCAGCATTTT.

J is TRBJ2-1 and V is TRBV30; D is unclear. The length of the CDR3 is 11 residues. Germline lookup yields CDR1 GTSNPN and CDR2 SVGIG (reference sequence). V dropped 3 bases and J dropped 8 bases, with 8 bases sitting between them. CDR3 in amino acids: CAWSRPDEQFF. CDR3 bases: TGTGCCTGGAGCAGGCCGGATGAGCAGTTCTTC.

A note on this clone: Other DNA sequences in this specimen translate into the identical CDR3. V is TRBV18 and J is TRBJ2-3; D gene unclear. Trimming removed 3 bases from V and 3 bases from J, with 4 bases in between. CDR3 length: 12 residues. CDR1 KGHSH and CDR2 LQKENI come from the germline V gene. The CDR3 coding sequence is TGTGCCAGCTCACCTAGTACAGATACGCAGTATTTT. Protein sequence: CASSPSTDTQYF.

This chain joins TRBV5-1 and TRBJ2-1, with D hard to call. CDR3 length: 14 amino acids. Germline V gene lookup returns CDR1 SGHRS and CDR2 YFSETQ. Trimming removed 0 bases from V and 2 bases from J, with 6 bases in between. Here the CDR3 reads CASSLGLPYNEQFF. CDR3 in DNA: TGCGCCAGCAGCTTGGGACTCCCCTACAATGAGCAGTTCTTC.

The chain is built from TRBV5-1 and TRBJ2-7; the D call may be TRBD1 or TRBD2 (5 bases each). V gave up 0 bases and J gave up 3 bases, with 13 bases separating them. This CDR3 comprises 15 residues. Germline-derived CDR1 and CDR2 are SGHRS and YFSETQ. The CDR3 spells CASSLEVGVSYEQYF. The CDR3 DNA is TGCGCCAGCAGCTTGGAGGTGGGGGTAAGCTACGAGCAGTACTTC.

The chain joins TRBV6-1 to TRBJ1-4; D is uncertain. The length of the CDR3 is 14 residues. Germline V gene sequence: CDR1 MNHNS, CDR2 SASEGT. V lost 3 bases and J 8 bases, leaving 13 bases between the germline ends. The CDR3 sequence is CASSEISVGEKLFF. CDR3 nucleotide sequence: TGTGCCAGCAGTGAGATATCGGTAGGCGAAAAACTGTTTTTT.

The chain couples TRBV18 to TRBJ1-1; 9 bases line up with TRBD1. From germline, CDR1 is KGHSH and CDR2 LQKENI. The CDR3 contains 15 residues. The V segment lost 0 bases and the J segment 6 bases; nucleotides outside the gene matches: 5. The CDR3 spells CASSPPGQGRPEAFF. The DNA of the CDR3 is TGTGCCAGCTCACCACCCGGACAGGGGAGGCCTGAAGCTTTCTTT.

The chain uses TRBV30 and TRBJ2-3; D gene uncertain. Trimming removed 5 bases from V and 2 bases from J, with 11 bases in between. From germline, CDR1 is GTSNPN and CDR2 SVGIG (reference sequence). This CDR3 region has 13 residues. The CDR3 DNA reads TGTGCCTGGGGGCAACCGTACACAGATACGCAGTATTTT. This sequence encodes CAWGQPYTDTQYF.

The chain is built from TRBV7-2 and TRBJ2-3; no clear D. CDR1 is SGHTA, CDR2 FQGNSA, per germline. The V end was cut by 8 bases, the J end by 6 bases, with 12 bases between. This CDR3 is built from 12 residues. CDR3 protein: CASAYPRDTQYF. CDR3 nucleotides: TGTGCCAGCGCCTACCCCCGGGATACGCAGTATTTT.

This clone was recorded a few times. This chain links TRBV5-4 with TRBJ1-2, with TRBD1 matching 8 bases. The CDR3 runs to 14 residues. Germline V CDR1 and CDR2: SGHNT, YYREEE (reference sequence). With V trimmed by 0 bases and J by 8 bases, 6 bases remained unmatched. CDR3 DNA: TGTGCCAGCAGCTTGGGTTGGGACAGGTCAGGCTACACCTTC. Residues: CASSLGWDRSGYTF.

CDR3 nucleotide sequence: TGCGCCAGCAGCCAAGAGCAGGGTGCCAATCAGCCCCAGCATTTT. Its protein is CASSQEQGANQPQHF. The chain joins TRBV4-3 to TRBJ1-5, with D perhaps matching TRBD1 (5 bases). Germline-derived CDR1 and CDR2 are LGHNA and YSLEER. Trimming cost V 0 bases and J 3 bases, with 9 bases left between them. This CDR3 is built from 15 residues.

The chain employs TRBV25-1 and TRBJ2-6; D is unresolved. The ends were cut back, 6 bases at V and 0 bases at J, with 12 bases in the middle. The CDR3 has 16 amino acids. The germline CDR1 and CDR2 sequences are MGHDK and SYGVNS. This chain's CDR3 is CASSPGRFSGANVLTF. CDR3 sequence (DNA): TGTGCCAGCAGCCCCGGTCGGTTCTCTGGGGCCAACGTCCTGACTTTC. Combining the CDR3 with reference TRBV25-1 and TRBJ2-6 gives the whole variable domain EADIYQTPRYLVIGTGKKITLECSQTMGHDKMYWYQQDPGMELHLIHYSYGVNSTEKGDLSSESTVSRIRTEHFPLTLESARPSHTSQYLCASSPGRFSGANVLTFGAGSRLTVL.